One and the same sample provided the 30 T cell receptor beta chains below, sequenced in a study of Ad26.COV2.S vaccination and SARS-CoV-2 variants. TCRdb's copy holds only in-frame clones and misses some; the assay was immunoSEQ multiplex PCR. The sample records a few hundred thousand clones, around 86% being singletons. Noted treatment: 19 received Ad26.COV2.S at low or high dose, single or two shots; about 5 received placebo; per-sample allocation not given. The study sampled participants on day 63 after the first vaccine or placebo injection. The material sequenced was peripheral blood, taken in a trial of Ad26.COV2.S vaccine versus placebo. The receptors come from a person aged 18-65 years who received the Ad26.COV2.S COVID-19 vaccine or a placebo.

The chain employs TRBV6-5 and TRBJ2-1, with 10 bases aligning to TRBD2. With 10 bases clipped from V and 4 bases from J, the junction kept 7 bases outside the gene matches. CDR1 is MNHEY, CDR2 SVGAGI, per germline. CDR3 length: 14 residues. The CDR3 nucleotides read TGTGCCACCCAGACTAGCGGGCGTTACAATGAGCAGTTCTTC. Residues: CATQTSGRYNEQFF.

This CDR3 is CSVQGRGYTF. The DNA of the CDR3 is TGCAGTGTACAGGGAAGGGGCTACACCTTC. The gene calls are TRBV20-1 and TRBJ1-2; TRBD1 might be the D (6 bases). The CDR3 is made up of 10 amino acids. V was cut by 7 bases and J by 8 bases, with 11 bases left in between. Looked up from germline, CDR1 is DFQATT and CDR2 is SNEGSKA (reference sequence).

This clone has just one count. The chain uses TRBV6-2 or TRBV6-3 and TRBJ1-2; D is undetermined. Trimming took off 2 bases at V and 3 bases at J, with 10 bases between the two ends. The CDR3 has 14 residues. The germline gives CDR1 MNHEY, CDR2 SVGEGT. The CDR3 is CASSYGGFDYGYTF. CDR3 nucleotide sequence: TGTGCCAGCAGTTACGGAGGGTTTGACTATGGCTACACCTTC.

The rearrangement joins TRBV10-2 to TRBJ1-6, with a tentative D call TRBD1 (5 bases). The CDR3 has 14 residues. Per germline, CDR1 WSHSY and CDR2 SAAADI. Trimming pared 8 bases from V and 6 bases from J, leaving 14 bases between. CDR3 nucleotides: TGCGCCAGCCGAACAGTCCAGGGTAATTCACCCCTCCACTTT. Protein sequence: CASRTVQGNSPLHF.

The CDR3 region has the DNA TGTGCCAGTAGTATCGCGGGGGCCACCCCTGAGCAGTTCTTC. This encodes CASSIAGATPEQFF. The chain carries TRBV19 and TRBJ2-1, with D perhaps TRBD2 (7 bases). CDR1 LNHDA and CDR2 SQIVND come from the germline V gene (reference sequence). CDR3 size: 14 residues. V was shortened by 3 bases and J by 9 bases, with 15 bases between the two germline ends.

The sample holds one count of this clone. This chain uses TRBV5-1 with TRBJ1-3, with TRBD1 matching 11 bases. Losses at the gene ends were 5 bases for V and 1 base for J; bases not matched to a gene: 5. The CDR3 runs 16 residues. From germline, CDR1 is SGHRS and CDR2 YFSETQ. The DNA of the CDR3 is TGCGCCAGCAGTCCCGGGACAGGGGGGTCTGGAAACACCATATATTTT. Protein sequence: CASSPGTGGSGNTIYF.

The chain links TRBV5-1 to TRBJ1-4; TRBD1 matches 9 bases. The V gene's germline CDR1 is SGHRS and CDR2 YFSETQ. J was trimmed by 6 bases and V by 3 bases; bases with no gene match: 9. This CDR3 region has 16 residues. CDR3 residues: CASSSNVGTGYEKLFF. The CDR3 DNA is TGCGCCAGCAGCTCAAACGTCGGGACAGGGTATGAAAAACTGTTTTTT.

The chain joins TRBV6-6 to TRBJ1-1; tentative D call: TRBD1 (6 bases). This CDR3 comprises 15 residues. CDR1 is MNHNY, CDR2 SVGAGI, per germline (reference sequence). V was clipped by 5 bases and J by 1 base, with 14 bases between them. The CDR3 DNA reads TGTGCCAGCAGTACTCCCGGAGGGGGGAACACTGAAGCTTTCTTT. Translation: CASSTPGGGNTEAFF.

A single count supports this clone. The chain has TRBV9 and TRBJ2-1, with 8 bases that match TRBD1. Trimming removed 4 bases from V and 7 bases from J; junction bases left unmatched: 7. The CDR3 contains 14 residues. CDR1 is SGDLS and CDR2 is YYNGEE in the germline V gene. CDR3 region: CASSIDRGGNEQFF. DNA for the CDR3: TGTGCCAGCAGCATCGACAGGGGCGGGAATGAGCAGTTCTTC.

V is TRBV30 and J is TRBJ1-2, with 7 nucleotides matching TRBD1. V was clipped by 0 bases and J by 7 bases; unmatched bases: 8. The CDR3 has 14 amino acids. Germline values: CDR1 GTSNPN, CDR2 SVGIG (reference sequence). This CDR3 reads CAWSVQGGASGYTF. CDR3 nucleotides: TGTGCCTGGAGTGTACAAGGGGGCGCGAGTGGCTACACCTTC.

The rearrangement joins TRBV27 to TRBJ2-3; D might be TRBD1 (5 bases). The CDR3 runs 18 residues. Trimming removed 4 bases at V and 0 bases at J, with 20 bases between. Germline CDR1 and CDR2: MNHEY and SMNVEV (reference sequence). CDR3 protein: CASSYIGHMSSSTDTQYF. CDR3 DNA: TGTGCCAGCAGTTATATTGGACACATGAGTTCTAGCACAGATACGCAGTATTTT.

This clone turned up a few times. The rearrangement uses TRBV6-1 and TRBJ1-3; unclear D gene. V was pared by 4 bases and J by 0 bases, with 13 bases between. The CDR3 has 16 amino acids. Germline CDR1 reads MNHNS; CDR2 reads SASEGT. Written as DNA, the CDR3 is TGTGCCAGCAGTGGGACTCGAACCAACTCTGGAAACACCATATATTTT. Its translation is CASSGTRTNSGNTIYF.

This clone has more than one count but fewer than ten. The chain links TRBV9 to TRBJ2-4; TRBD2 might be the D (6 bases). The CDR3 has 15 amino acids. CDR1 SGDLS and CDR2 YYNGEE come from the germline V gene. V was pared by 3 bases and J by 7 bases, with 17 bases between. This CDR3 reads CASSEEPSALNIQYF. The CDR3 bases are TGTGCCAGCAGCGAGGAGCCTAGCGCTCTTAACATTCAGTACTTC.

The chain joins TRBV9 to TRBJ2-5; weak D call: TRBD1 (6 bases). The CDR3 totals 14 residues. V lost 3 bases and J lost 2, with 11 bases in between. In germline, CDR1 is SGDLS, CDR2 YYNGEE. This CDR3 reads CASSATGIQETQYF. CDR3 in DNA: TGTGCCAGCAGCGCCACAGGGATACAAGAGACCCAGTACTTC.

The chain is built from TRBV24-1 and TRBJ2-3; D is perhaps TRBD2 (6 bases). The germline V and J ends were trimmed by 4 bases and 0 bases, with 7 bases remaining between them. Germline V gene data show CDR1 as KGHDR and CDR2 as SFDVKD. This CDR3 contains 14 residues. DNA for the CDR3: TGTGCCACCAGTGACCGGGGGAGCACAGATACGCAGTATTTT. It yields the protein CATSDRGSTDTQYF.

The chain couples TRBV7-8 to TRBJ1-1; no definite D call. There are 15 residues in the CDR3. Trimming removed 5 bases at V and 3 bases at J, with 16 bases between. Germline values: CDR1 SGHVS, CDR2 FQNEAQ. Written as DNA, the CDR3 is TGTGCCAGCAGCCCCTCGACCCGGAGATACACTGAAGCTTTCTTT. This codes for CASSPSTRRYTEAFF.

The CDR3: CASSPNLDRGSYEQYF. DNA of the CDR3: TGTGCCAGCAGCCCGAATCTGGACAGGGGCTCCTACGAGCAGTACTTC. The genes are TRBV9 and TRBJ2-7; 9 nucleotides align to TRBD1. With V trimmed by 4 bases and J by 0 bases, 8 bases remained unmatched. The CDR3 extends over 16 amino acids. Germline V gene data show CDR1 as SGDLS and CDR2 as YYNGEE.

This chain joins TRBV3-1 (or the pseudogene TRBV3-2) and TRBJ2-3, with D possibly TRBD2 on 5 matching bases. The CDR3 runs to 15 residues. The ends were cut back, 0 bases at V and 6 bases at J, with 13 bases in the middle. The V gene's germline CDR1 is LGHDT and CDR2 YNNKEL (reference sequence). CDR3 protein: CASSQDLEEMDTQYF. The CDR3 DNA is TGTGCCAGCAGCCAAGATCTGGAGGAGATGGATACGCAGTATTTT.

The chain has TRBV18 and TRBJ1-1; the match to TRBD1 covers 7 bases. The junction had 6 bases not matched to a gene; V was cut back by 2 bases and J by 3 bases. Germline V CDR1 and CDR2: KGHSH, LQKENI. The CDR3 is 15 residues long. CDR3: CASSPRGLLDTEAFF. CDR3 nucleotides: TGTGCCAGCTCACCAAGGGGGCTCCTGGACACTGAAGCTTTCTTT.

V is TRBV18 and J is TRBJ1-1; D might be TRBD1 (6 bases). This CDR3 spans 14 amino acids. Germline V gene sequence: CDR1 KGHSH, CDR2 LQKENI. Trimming shortened V by 5 bases and J by 1 base, and 11 bases separated the two germline ends. The CDR3 sequence: CASSSGTPNTEAFF. In nucleotides, the CDR3 is TGTGCCAGCTCATCCGGGACACCGAACACTGAAGCTTTCTTT.

The chain carries TRBV7-8 and TRBJ2-1; 8 nucleotides agree with TRBD2. V shed 5 bases, J shed 7 bases, and the junction held 10 bases outside the gene matches. This CDR3 region has 15 residues. Per germline, CDR1 SGHVS and CDR2 FQNEAQ. The chain's CDR3 is CASSKAGAVWNEQFF. In DNA form, the CDR3 reads TGTGCCAGCAGCAAAGCGGGGGCCGTGTGGAATGAGCAGTTCTTC.

In its sample, this clone was seen once. The rearrangement uses TRBV19 and TRBJ1-2, with unresolved D. The CDR3 consists of 13 residues. Germline CDR1 reads LNHDA; CDR2 reads SQIVND (reference sequence). V was shortened by 5 bases and J by 6 bases, with 13 bases between the two germline ends. CDR3 sequence: CASSPARRDGYTF. The CDR3 DNA reads TGTGCCAGTAGTCCGGCCCGGAGGGATGGCTACACCTTC.

The chain combines TRBV7-2 with TRBJ1-4; TRBD1 matches at 9 bases. Trimming at V came to 1 base and at J to 0 bases, leaving 3 bases not matched to a gene. The CDR3 length is 17 residues. Germline CDR1 is SGHTA and CDR2 is FQGNSA. The CDR3 sequence is CASSLVGQGATNEKLFF. Written as DNA, the CDR3 is TGTGCCAGCAGCTTAGTGGGACAGGGAGCAACTAATGAAAAACTGTTTTTT.

This clone was seen just once. V gene TRBV29-1 combines with J gene TRBJ2-1; 8 bases map to TRBD1. The CDR3 contains 15 residues. J lost 3 bases, V lost 6 bases, and 10 bases had no gene match. Germline CDR1 reads SQVTM; CDR2 reads ANQGSEA. The CDR3 DNA reads as TGCAGCGTAGACCTTCGAGGACAGGGCTACAATGAGCAGTTCTTC. Its translation: CSVDLRGQGYNEQFF.

This chain joins TRBV5-1 and TRBJ1-4; 7 positions agree with TRBD1. V shed 1 base and J 5 bases; nucleotides not matched to a gene: 8. Germline loops: CDR1 SGHRS, CDR2 YFSETQ. The CDR3 totals 16 residues. The CDR3 DNA sequence: TGCGCCAGCAGCTTGACCTTGGACAGGACAAATGAAAAACTGTTTTTT. Translating it yields CASSLTLDRTNEKLFF.

The chain joins TRBV6-5 to TRBJ1-4; the match to TRBD1 covers 7 bases. CDR3 length: 14 amino acids. Germline assignment: CDR1 MNHEY and CDR2 SVGAGI. The trim removed 5 bases at V and 13 bases at J, leaving 13 bases unmatched. The CDR3: CASSQTDREGTLFF. In DNA, the CDR3 is TGTGCCAGCAGTCAGACCGACAGGGAAGGGACACTGTTTTTT.

This chain joins TRBV11-2 and TRBJ2-3; 10 bases are a match to TRBD2. The V gene end was trimmed by 7 bases and the J gene end by 1 base; junction bases not matched to a gene: 8. Germline lookup yields CDR1 SGHAT and CDR2 FQNNGV. This CDR3 has 16 amino acids. Written as DNA, the CDR3 is TGTGCCAGCAATCGCGGAGGACTAGCGGGCACAGATACGCAGTATTTT. Amino acid sequence: CASNRGGLAGTDTQYF.

The chain has TRBV4-2 and TRBJ1-5, with D unresolved. The CDR3 covers 14 residues. Trimming cost V 1 base and J 7 bases, with 11 bases left between them. Per the germline V gene, CDR1 is LGHNA and CDR2 is YNFKEQ. The CDR3: CASSQGAISQPQHF. The CDR3 DNA is TGTGCCAGCAGCCAAGGGGCGATAAGCCAGCCCCAGCATTTT.

The chain joins TRBV30 to TRBJ2-1; TRBD2 matches at 9 bases. The CDR3 has 15 residues. V lost 0 bases, J lost 4 bases, and 4 bases stayed unmatched. Germline V CDR1 and CDR2: GTSNPN, SVGIG (reference sequence). The CDR3 is CAWSVLAGGYNEQFF. The CDR3 bases are TGTGCCTGGAGTGTACTTGCGGGGGGGTACAATGAGCAGTTCTTC.

The V gene is TRBV10-2, the J gene TRBJ1-5; D perhaps matches TRBD1 (6 bases). The CDR3 spans 14 residues. Germline CDR1 is WSHSY and CDR2 is SAAADI. V was cut by 6 bases and J by 5 bases, with 14 bases left in between. The CDR3 DNA reads as TGCGCCAGCAGGAAGGGGGGCTCGGATCAGCCCCAGCATTTT. Amino acids: CASRKGGSDQPQHF.